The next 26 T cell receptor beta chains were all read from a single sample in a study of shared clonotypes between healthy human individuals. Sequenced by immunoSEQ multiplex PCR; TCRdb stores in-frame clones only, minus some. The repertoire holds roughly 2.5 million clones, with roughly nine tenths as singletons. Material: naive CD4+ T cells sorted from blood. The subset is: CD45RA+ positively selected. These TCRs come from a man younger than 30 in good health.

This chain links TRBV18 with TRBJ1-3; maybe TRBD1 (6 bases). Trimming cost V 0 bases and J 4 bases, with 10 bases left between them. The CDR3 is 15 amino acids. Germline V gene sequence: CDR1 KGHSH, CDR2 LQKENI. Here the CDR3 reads CASSPPQGPGNTIYF. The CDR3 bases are TGTGCCAGCTCACCACCGCAGGGGCCCGGAAACACCATATATTTT.

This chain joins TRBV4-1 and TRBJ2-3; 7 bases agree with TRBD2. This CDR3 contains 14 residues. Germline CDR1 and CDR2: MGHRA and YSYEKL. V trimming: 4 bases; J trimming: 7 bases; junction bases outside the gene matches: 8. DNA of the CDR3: TGCGCCAGCAGCCCGAGACTAGCTTCCAATACGCAGTATTTT. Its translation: CASSPRLASNTQYF.

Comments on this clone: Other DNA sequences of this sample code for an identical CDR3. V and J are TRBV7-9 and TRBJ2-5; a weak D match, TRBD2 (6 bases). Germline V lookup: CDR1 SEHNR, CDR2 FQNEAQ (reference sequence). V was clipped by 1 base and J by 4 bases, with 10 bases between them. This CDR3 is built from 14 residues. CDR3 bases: TGTGCCAGCAGCTTAGGTGGAGGGATAGAGACCCAGTACTTC. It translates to CASSLGGGIETQYF.

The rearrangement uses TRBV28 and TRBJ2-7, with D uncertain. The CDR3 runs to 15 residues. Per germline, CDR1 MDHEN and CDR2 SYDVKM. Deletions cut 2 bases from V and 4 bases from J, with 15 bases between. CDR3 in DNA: TGTGCCAGCAGTTTAATTGGGCAGGTATCGTACGAGCAGTACTTC. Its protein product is CASSLIGQVSYEQYF.

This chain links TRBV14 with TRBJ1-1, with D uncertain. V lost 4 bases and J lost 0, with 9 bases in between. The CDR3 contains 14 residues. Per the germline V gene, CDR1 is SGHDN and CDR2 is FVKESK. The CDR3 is CASSLGQMNTEAFF. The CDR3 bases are TGTGCCAGCAGCCTCGGGCAGATGAACACTGAAGCTTTCTTT.

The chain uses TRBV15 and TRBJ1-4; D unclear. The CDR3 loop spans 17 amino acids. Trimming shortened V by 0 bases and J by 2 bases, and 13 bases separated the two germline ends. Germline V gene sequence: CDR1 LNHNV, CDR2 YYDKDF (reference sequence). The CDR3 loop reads CATSRDSTFGTNEKLFF. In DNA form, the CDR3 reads TGTGCCACCAGCAGAGACTCAACCTTTGGGACTAATGAAAAACTGTTTTTT.

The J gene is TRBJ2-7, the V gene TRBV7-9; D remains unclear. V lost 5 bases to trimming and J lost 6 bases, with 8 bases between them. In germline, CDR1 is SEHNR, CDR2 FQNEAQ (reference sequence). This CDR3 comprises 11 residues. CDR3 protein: CASSTQSEQYF. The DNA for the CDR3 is TGTGCCAGCAGCACACAAAGCGAGCAGTACTTC.

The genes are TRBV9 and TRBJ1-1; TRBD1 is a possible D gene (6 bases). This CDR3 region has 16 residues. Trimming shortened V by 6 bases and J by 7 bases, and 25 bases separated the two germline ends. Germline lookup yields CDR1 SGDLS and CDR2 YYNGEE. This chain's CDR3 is CASKTQRFGGHDEAFF. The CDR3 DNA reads TGTGCCAGCAAGACGCAGCGATTTGGGGGCCATGATGAAGCTTTCTTT.

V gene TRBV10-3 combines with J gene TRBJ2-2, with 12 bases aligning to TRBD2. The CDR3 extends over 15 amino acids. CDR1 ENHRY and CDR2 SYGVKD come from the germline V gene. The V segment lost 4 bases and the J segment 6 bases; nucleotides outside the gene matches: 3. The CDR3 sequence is CAISALAGGPGELFF. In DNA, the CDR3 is TGTGCCATCAGTGCTCTAGCGGGAGGGCCCGGGGAGCTGTTTTTT.

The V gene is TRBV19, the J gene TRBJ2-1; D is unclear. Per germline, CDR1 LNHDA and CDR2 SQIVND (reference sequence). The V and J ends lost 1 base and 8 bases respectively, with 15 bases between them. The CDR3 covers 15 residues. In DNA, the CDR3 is TGTGCCAGTAGTATAGTATCAGGACCGGGCTATGAGCAGTTCTTC. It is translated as CASSIVSGPGYEQFF.

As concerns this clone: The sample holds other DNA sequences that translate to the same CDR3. CDR3 sequence: CASSFPGNTEAFF. The CDR3 region has the DNA TGTGCCAGCAGTTTCCCAGGGAACACTGAAGCTTTCTTT. The genes are TRBV28 and TRBJ1-1; D remains ambiguous. The CDR3 loop spans 13 amino acids. The germline V gene has CDR1 MDHEN and CDR2 SYDVKM. V was cut by 3 bases and J by 1 base, with 6 bases left in between. The full variable domain, in which reference TRBV28 and TRBJ1-1 provide the parts outside the CDR3, is DVKVTQSSRYLVKRTGEKVFLECVQDMDHENMFWYRQDPGLGLRLIYFSYDVKMKEKGDIPEGYSVSREKKERFSLILESASTNQTSMYLCASSFPGNTEAFFGQGTRLTVV.

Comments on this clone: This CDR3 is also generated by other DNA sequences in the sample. CDR3 DNA: TGTGCCAGCAGTTGGACAGATAGCAATCAGCCCCAGCATTTT. This encodes CASSWTDSNQPQHF. The genes are TRBV28 and TRBJ1-5, with D perhaps matching TRBD1 (6 bases). The germline V gene encodes CDR1 MDHEN and CDR2 SYDVKM. The CDR3 has 14 residues. Trimming took off 4 bases at V and 0 bases at J, with 7 bases between the two ends.

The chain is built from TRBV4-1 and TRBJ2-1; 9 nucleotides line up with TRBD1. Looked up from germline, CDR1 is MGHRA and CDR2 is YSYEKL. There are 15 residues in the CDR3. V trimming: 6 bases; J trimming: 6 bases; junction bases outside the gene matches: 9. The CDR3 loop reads CASRESGTGTNEQFF. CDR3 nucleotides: TGCGCCAGCAGGGAATCCGGGACAGGGACCAATGAGCAGTTCTTC.

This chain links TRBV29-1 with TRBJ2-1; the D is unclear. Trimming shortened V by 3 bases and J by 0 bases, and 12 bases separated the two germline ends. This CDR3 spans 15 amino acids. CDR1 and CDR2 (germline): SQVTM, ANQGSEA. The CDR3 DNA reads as TGCAGCGTTGACCCGGCGGTTTTCTCCTACAATGAGCAGTTCTTC. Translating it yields CSVDPAVFSYNEQFF.

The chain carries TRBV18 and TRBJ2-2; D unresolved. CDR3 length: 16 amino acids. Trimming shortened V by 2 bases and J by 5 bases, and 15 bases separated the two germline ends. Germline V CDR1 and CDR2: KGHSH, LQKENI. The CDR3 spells CASSPISPSVTGELFF. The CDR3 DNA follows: TGTGCCAGCTCACCAATTTCGCCATCGGTGACCGGGGAGCTGTTTTTT.

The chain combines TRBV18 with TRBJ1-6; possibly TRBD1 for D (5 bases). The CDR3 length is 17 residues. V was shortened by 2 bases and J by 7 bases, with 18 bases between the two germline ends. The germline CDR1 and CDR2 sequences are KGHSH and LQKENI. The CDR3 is CASSPASTGTGNSPLHF. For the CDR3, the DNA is TGTGCCAGCTCACCAGCATCTACCGGGACGGGAAATTCACCCCTCCACTTT.

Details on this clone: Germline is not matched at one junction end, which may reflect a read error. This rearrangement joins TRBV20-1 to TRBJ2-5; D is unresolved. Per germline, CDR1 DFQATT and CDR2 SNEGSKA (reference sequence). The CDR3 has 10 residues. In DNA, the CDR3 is TGCAGTGCTATTCAAGGGACCCAGTACTTC. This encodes CSAIQGTQYF.

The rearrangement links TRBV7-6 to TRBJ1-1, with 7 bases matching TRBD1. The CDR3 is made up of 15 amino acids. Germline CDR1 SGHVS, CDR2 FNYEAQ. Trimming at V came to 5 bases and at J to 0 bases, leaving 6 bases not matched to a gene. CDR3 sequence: CASSPTGNMNTEAFF. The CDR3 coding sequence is TGTGCCAGCAGCCCGACAGGGAACATGAACACTGAAGCTTTCTTT.

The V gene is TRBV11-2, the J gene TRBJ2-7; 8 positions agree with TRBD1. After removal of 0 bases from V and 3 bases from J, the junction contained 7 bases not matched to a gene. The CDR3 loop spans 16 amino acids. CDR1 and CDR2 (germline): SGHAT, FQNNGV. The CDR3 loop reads CASSLDSGQGLYEQYF. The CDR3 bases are TGTGCCAGCAGCTTAGATAGCGGACAGGGCCTCTACGAGCAGTACTTC.

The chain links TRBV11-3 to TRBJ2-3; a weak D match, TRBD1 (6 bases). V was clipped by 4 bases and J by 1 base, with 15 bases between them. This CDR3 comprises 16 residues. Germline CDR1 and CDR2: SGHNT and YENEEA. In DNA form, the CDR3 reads TGTGCCAGCAGCTCCTCATACAGGGATGGCACAGATACGCAGTATTTT. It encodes CASSSSYRDGTDTQYF.

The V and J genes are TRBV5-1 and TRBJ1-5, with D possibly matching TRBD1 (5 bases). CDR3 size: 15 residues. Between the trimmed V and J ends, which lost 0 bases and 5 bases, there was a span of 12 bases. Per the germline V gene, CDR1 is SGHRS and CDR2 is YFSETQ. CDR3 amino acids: CASSLDTRGDQPQHF. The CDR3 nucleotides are TGCGCCAGCAGCTTGGACACACGGGGGGATCAGCCCCAGCATTTT.

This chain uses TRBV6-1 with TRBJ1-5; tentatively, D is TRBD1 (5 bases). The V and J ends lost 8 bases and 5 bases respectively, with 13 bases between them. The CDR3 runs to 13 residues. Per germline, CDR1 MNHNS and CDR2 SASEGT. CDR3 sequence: CASGVGVDQPQHF. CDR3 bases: TGTGCCAGCGGGGTAGGGGTGGATCAGCCCCAGCATTTT.

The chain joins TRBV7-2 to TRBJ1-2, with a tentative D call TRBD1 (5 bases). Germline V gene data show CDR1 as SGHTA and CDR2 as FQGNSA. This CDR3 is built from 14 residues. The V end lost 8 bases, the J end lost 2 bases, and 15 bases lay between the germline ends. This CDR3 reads CASSPGPGNYGYTF. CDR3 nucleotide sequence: TGTGCCAGCTCTCCGGGACCCGGGAACTATGGCTACACCTTC.

The CDR3 DNA follows: TGTGCCACTCGACAGGACGTATACGAGCAGTACTTC. Its translation is CATRQDVYEQYF. This chain uses TRBV10-3 with TRBJ2-7, with D possibly being TRBD1 (6 bases). Trimming took off 10 bases at V and 4 bases at J, with 14 bases between the two ends. The germline V gene has CDR1 ENHRY and CDR2 SYGVKD. This CDR3 is 12 amino acids long.

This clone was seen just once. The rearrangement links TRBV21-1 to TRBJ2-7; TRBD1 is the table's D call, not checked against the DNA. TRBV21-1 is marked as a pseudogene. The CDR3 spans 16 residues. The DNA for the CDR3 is TGTGCCAGCAGACGAGACAGGGGGGAAAAGTCCTACGAGCAGTACTTC. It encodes CASRRDRGEKSYEQYF.

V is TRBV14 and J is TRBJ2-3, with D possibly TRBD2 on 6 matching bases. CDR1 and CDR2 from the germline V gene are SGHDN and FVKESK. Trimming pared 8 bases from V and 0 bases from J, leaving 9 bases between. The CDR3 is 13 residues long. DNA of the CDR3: TGTGCCAGCGGGGGGACCAGCACAGATACGCAGTATTTT. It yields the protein CASGGTSTDTQYF.